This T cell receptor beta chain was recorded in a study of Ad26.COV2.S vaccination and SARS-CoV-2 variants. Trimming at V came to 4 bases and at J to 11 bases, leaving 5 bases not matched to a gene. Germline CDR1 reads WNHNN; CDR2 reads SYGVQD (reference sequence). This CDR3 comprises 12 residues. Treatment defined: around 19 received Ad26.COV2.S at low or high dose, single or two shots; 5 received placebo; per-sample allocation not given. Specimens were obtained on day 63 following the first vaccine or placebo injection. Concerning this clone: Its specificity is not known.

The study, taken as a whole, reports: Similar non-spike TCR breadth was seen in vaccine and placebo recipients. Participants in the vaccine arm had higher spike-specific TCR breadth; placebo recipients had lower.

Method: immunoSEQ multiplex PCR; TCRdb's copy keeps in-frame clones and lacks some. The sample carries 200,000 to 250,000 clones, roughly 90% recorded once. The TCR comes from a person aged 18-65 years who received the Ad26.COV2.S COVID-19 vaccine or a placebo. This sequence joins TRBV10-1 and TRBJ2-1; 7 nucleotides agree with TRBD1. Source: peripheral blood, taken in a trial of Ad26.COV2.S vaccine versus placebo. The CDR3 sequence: CASSVDRVKQFF. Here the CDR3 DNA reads TGCGCCAGCAGTGTCGACAGGGTCAAGCAGTTCTTC.